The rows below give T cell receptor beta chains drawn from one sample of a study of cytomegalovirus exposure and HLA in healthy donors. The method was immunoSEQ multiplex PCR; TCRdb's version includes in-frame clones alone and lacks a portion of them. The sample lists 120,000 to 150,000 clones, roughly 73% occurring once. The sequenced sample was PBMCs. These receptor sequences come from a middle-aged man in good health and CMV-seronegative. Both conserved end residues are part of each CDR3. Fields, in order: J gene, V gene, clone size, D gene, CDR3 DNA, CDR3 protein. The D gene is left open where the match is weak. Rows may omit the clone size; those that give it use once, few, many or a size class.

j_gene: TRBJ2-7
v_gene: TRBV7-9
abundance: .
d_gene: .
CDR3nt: TGTGCCAGCAGCTCAGGTTGGGCAGGGCTCTACGAGCAGTACTTC
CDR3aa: CASSSGWAGLYEQYF

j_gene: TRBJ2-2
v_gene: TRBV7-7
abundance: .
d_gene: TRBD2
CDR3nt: TGTGCCAGCAGCTTAGGGGCTAGCGGGAGCACCGGGGAGCTGTTTTTT
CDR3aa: CASSLGASGSTGELFF

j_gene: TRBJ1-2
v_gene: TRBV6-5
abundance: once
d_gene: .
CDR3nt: TGTGCCAGCAGTCCCGGACTAAGGGATTATGGCTACACCTTC
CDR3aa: CASSPGLRDYGYTF

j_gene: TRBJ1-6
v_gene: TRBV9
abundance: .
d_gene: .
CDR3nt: TGTGCCAGCAGCGTGAACGGGGTCAAGAATTCACCCCTCCACTTT
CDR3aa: CASSVNGVKNSPLHF

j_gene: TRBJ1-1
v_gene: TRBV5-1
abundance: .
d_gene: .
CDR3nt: TGCGCCAGCAGCCCTGGACAGAAGAACACTGAAGCTTTCTTT
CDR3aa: CASSPGQKNTEAFF

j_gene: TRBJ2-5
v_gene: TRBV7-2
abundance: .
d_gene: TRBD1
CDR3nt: TGTGCCAGCAGCGGACAGGCTTCTCAAGAGACCCAGTACTTC
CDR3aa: CASSGQASQETQYF

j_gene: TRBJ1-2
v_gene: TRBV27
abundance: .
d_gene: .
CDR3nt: TGTGCCAGCAGTTTATCGAGGCAAACTAACTATGGCTACACCTTC
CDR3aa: CASSLSRQTNYGYTF

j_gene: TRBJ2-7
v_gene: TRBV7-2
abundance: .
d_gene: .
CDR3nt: TGTGCCAGCAGCTTCGGGGGTAGCTCCTACGAGCAGTACTTC
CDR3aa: CASSFGGSSYEQYF

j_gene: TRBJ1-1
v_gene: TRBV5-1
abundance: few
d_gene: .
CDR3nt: TGCGCCAGCAGCTTGCGGACACAGAACACTGAAGCTTTCTTT
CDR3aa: CASSLRTQNTEAFF

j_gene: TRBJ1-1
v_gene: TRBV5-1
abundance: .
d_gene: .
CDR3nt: TGCGCCAGCAGCTTGGAGGGGACTGAAGCTTTCTTT
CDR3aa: CASSLEGTEAFF

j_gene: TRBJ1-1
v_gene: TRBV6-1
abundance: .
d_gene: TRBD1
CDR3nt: TGTGCCAGCAGTACATGGGACAGAGATGAAGCTTTCTTT
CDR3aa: CASSTWDRDEAFF

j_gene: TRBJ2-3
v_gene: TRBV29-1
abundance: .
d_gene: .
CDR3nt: TGCAGCGTTGTGAGGATTGCTAGCACAGATACGCAGTATTTT
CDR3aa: CSVVRIASTDTQYF

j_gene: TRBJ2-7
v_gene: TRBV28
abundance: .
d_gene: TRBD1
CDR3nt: TGTGCCAGCAGTTTAGAGGTCAGGGGGAAATTGAGACCCTACGAGCAGTACTTC
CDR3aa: CASSLEVRGKLRPYEQYF

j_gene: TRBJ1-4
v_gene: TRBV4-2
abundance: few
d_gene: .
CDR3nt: TGTGCCAGCAGCCAAGCGGGTGAAAAACTGTTTTTT
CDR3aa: CASSQAGEKLFF

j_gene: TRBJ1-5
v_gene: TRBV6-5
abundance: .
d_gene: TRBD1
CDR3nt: TGTGCCAGCAGATTGAACAGGGGACGCAATCAGCCCCAGCATTTT
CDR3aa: CASRLNRGRNQPQHF

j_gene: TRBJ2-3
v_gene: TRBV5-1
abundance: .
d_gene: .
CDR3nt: TGCGCCAGCGGCTTGGGTAGCCCCACCACAGATACGCAGTATTTT
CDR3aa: CASGLGSPTTDTQYF

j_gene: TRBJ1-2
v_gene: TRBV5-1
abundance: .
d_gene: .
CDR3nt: TGCGCCAGCTCTCCGTCCGCTAACTATGGCTACACCTTC
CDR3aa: CASSPSANYGYTF

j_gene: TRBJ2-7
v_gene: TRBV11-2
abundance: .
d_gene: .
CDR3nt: TGTGCCAGCAGCTCGGACACCTACGAGCAGTACTTC
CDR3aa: CASSSDTYEQYF

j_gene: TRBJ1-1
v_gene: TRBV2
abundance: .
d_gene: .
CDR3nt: TGTGCCAGCGTGTGGGGACAAACCCTTTTGAACACTGAAGCTTTCTTT
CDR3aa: CASVWGQTLLNTEAFF

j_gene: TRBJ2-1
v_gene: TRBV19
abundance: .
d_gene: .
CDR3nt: TGTGCCACCGCCGGGGGTTCCTACAATGAGCAGTTCTTC
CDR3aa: CATAGGSYNEQFF

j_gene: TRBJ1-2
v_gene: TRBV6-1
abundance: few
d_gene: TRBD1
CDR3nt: TGTGCCAGCAGTGGCGGGGACAGGTTTGTCGTCTATGGCTACACCTTC
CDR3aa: CASSGGDRFVVYGYTF

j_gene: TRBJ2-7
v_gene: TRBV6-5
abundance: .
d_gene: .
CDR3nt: TGTGCCAGCAGCCAGCGGCCGGGCAACCACGAGCAGTACTTC
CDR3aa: CASSQRPGNHEQYF

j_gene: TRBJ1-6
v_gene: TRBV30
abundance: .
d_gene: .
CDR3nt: TGTGCCTGGAGCGCGGGAACTTCACCCCTCCACTTT
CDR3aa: CAWSAGTSPLHF

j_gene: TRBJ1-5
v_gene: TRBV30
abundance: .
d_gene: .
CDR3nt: TGTGCCTGGAGTGAACGGACGGACTATACCAATCAGCCCCAGCATTTT
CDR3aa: CAWSERTDYTNQPQHF

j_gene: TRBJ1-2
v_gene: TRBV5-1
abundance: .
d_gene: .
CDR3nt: TGCGCCAGCAGCTTGGCCGCGGGGGAATATGGCTACACCTTC
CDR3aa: CASSLAAGEYGYTF

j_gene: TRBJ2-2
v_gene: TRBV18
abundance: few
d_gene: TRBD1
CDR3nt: TGTGCCAGCACCCAGGGACAGGGAGCTACCGGGGAGCTGTTTTTT
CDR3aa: CASTQGQGATGELFF

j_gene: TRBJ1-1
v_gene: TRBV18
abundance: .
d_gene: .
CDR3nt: TGTGCCAGCTCACCACCGTGGTCGGGTGGGACTGAAGCTTTCTTT
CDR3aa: CASSPPWSGGTEAFF

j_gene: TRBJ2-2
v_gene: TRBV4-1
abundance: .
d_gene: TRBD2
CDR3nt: TGCGCCAGCAGCTCAAACCCACTAGCGGGGGGGTATAACACCGGGGAGCTGTTTTTT
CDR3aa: CASSSNPLAGGYNTGELFF

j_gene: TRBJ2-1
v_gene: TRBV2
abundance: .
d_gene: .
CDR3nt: TGTGCCAGCATACTTCACAATGAGCAGTTCTTC
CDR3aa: CASILHNEQFF

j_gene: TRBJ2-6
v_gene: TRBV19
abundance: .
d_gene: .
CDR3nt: TGTGCCAGTAGTATTAATTCGTTGAGGGCTGGGGCCAACGTCCTGACTTTC
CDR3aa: CASSINSLRAGANVLTF

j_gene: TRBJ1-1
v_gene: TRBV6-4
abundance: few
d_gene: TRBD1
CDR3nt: TGTGCCAGCAGCCTGACAGGGTCCACTGAAGCTTTCTTT
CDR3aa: CASSLTGSTEAFF

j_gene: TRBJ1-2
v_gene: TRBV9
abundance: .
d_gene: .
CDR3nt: TGTGCCAGCAGCCCCGAGCCCCGGGGGGATAGCTACACCTTC
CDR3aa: CASSPEPRGDSYTF

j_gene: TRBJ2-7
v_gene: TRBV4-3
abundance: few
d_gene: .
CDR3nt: TGCGCCAGCAGCCAAGATCTCGGTCCCGGGCAGGACTTCAACGAGCAGTACTTC
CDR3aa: CASSQDLGPGQDFNEQYF

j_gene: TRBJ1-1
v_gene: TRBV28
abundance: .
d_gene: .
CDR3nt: TGTGCCAGCAGCCCTCCGGGAGGGGGATACACTGAAGCTTTCTTT
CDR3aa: CASSPPGGGYTEAFF

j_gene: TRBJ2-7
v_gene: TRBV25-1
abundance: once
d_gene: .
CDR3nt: TGTGCCAGCAGTGAATCAGGAAGGGGCTACGAGCAGTACTTC
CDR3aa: CASSESGRGYEQYF

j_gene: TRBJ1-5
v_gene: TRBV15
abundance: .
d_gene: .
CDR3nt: TGTGCCACCAGCAGAGGCGTGACAGGTAATCAGCCCCAGCATTTT
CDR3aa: CATSRGVTGNQPQHF

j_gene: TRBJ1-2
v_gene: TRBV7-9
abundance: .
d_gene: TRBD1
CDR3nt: TGTGCCAGCAGCTTTGGTTTCGGGACAGGGGCCGCCCGGTCCTATGGCTACACCTTC
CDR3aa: CASSFGFGTGAARSYGYTF

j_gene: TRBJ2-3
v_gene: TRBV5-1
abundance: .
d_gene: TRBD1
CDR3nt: TGCGCCAGCAGCCGGACAGGGATCAACACAGATACGCAGTATTTT
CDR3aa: CASSRTGINTDTQYF

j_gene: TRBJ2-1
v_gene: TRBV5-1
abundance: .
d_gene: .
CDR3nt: TGCGCCAGCAGCTTGGGGGCCAGGGGCTTGAATGAGCAGTTCTTC
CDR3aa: CASSLGARGLNEQFF

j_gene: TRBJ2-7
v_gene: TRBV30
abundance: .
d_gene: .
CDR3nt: TGTGCCTGGAGTGTTCTCTACGAGCAGTACTTC
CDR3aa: CAWSVLYEQYF

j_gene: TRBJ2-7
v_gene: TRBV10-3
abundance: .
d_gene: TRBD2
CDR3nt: TGTGCCATCAGGACCCATAGCGGGGCTGCCTACGAGCAGTACTTC
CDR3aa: CAIRTHSGAAYEQYF

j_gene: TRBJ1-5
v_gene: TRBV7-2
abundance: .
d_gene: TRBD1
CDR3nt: TGTGCCAGCAGCCCCGGACAGGTCGGTCAGCCCCAGCATTTT
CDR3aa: CASSPGQVGQPQHF

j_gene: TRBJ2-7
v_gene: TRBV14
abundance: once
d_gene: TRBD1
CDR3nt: TGTGCCAGCAGCCACGGGACAGGGGGAGGCGAGCAGTACTTC
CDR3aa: CASSHGTGGGEQYF

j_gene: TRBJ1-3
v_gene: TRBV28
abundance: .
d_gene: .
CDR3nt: TGTGCCAGCAGTTTCTCATTTCGACTTGGAAACACCATATATTTT
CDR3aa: CASSFSFRLGNTIYF

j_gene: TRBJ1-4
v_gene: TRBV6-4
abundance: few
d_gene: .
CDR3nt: TGTGCCAACCCCAGGGCTTCCACAACTAATGAAAAACTGTTTTTT
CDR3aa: CANPRASTTNEKLFF

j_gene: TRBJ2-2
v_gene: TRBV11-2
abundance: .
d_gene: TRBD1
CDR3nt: TGTGCCAGCAGCTTAGTACTCGGGACAGGGAACACCGGGGAGCTGTTTTTT
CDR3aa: CASSLVLGTGNTGELFF

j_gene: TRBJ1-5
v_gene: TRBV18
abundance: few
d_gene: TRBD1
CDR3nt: TGTGCCAGCTCACCGGGACAGGGGGATCAGCCCCAGCATTTT
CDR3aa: CASSPGQGDQPQHF

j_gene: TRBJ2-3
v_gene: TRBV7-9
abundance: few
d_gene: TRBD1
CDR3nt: TGTGCCAGCAGCACCGGACAGGGAGGCCAGTATTTT
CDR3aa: CASSTGQGGQYF

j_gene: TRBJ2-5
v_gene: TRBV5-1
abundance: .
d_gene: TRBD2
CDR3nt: TGCGCCAGCAGCTTTACTAGCGGGGGGCCAGAGACCCAGTACTTC
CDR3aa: CASSFTSGGPETQYF

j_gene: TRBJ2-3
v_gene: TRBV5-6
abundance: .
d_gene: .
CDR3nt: TGTGCCAGCAGCTTAACAGGGCCCGGCACAGATACGCAGTATTTT
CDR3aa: CASSLTGPGTDTQYF

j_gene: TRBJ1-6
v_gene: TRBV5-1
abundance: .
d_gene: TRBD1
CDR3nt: TGCGCCAGCAGCTTGGGCTCAGGGGGACAGGCAAATTCACCCCTCCACTTT
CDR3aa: CASSLGSGGQANSPLHF

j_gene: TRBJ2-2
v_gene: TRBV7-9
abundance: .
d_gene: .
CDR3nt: TGTGCCAGCAGCTCCACAGGGCACGGGGAGCTGTTTTTT
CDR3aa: CASSSTGHGELFF

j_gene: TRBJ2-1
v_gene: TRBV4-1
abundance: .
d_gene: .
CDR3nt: TGCGCCAGCAGCCAGGTCGGTAGCTCCTACAATGAGCAGTTCTTC
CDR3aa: CASSQVGSSYNEQFF

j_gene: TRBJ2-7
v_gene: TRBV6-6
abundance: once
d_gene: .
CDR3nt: TGTGCCAGCAGGAAGGGCCGGGGTAAAATTGGGGAGCAGTACTTC
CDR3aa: CASRKGRGKIGEQYF

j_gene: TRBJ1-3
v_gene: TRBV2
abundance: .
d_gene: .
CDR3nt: TGTGCCAGCCTAACAGGGAGCTCTGGAAACACCATATATTTT
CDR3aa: CASLTGSSGNTIYF

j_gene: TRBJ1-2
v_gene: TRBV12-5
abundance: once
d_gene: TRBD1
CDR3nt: TGTGCTAGTGCCTTCGCAGGGGGTGGCTACACCTTC
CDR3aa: CASAFAGGGYTF

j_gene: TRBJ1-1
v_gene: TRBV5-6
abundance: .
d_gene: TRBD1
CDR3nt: TGTGCCAGCAGCTGGGGGACAGTTGAAGCTTTCTTT
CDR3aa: CASSWGTVEAFF